These T cell receptor beta chains were read from a single sample in a study of T cells in localized non-small cell lung cancer. Sequenced by immunoSEQ multiplex PCR; TCRdb stores in-frame clones only, minus some. The sample shows 20,000 or so clones, around 90% of them seen only once. The sequences come from peripheral blood, collected before any cancer treatment. The receptor source for this set is a male donor aged 60 or over with stage I squamous cell lung carcinoma. Both conserved end residues are part of each CDR3. A D gene is named only where the DNA matches it firmly. Clone size is stated in some rows and not others, as once, few, many or a class when expanded.

d_call,j_call,clone_size,v_call,cdr3_aa,cdr3_nt
TRBD1,TRBJ2-7,NA,TRBV29-1,CSVGTGGSSYF,TGCAGCGTCGGGACAGGGGGTTCTTCGTACTTC
NA,TRBJ2-1,NA,TRBV25-1,CASSEADFNNEQFF,TGTGCCAGCAGTGAAGCAGACTTCAACAATGAGCAGTTCTTC
NA,TRBJ2-5,NA,TRBV2,CASSGLIEGTQYF,TGTGCCAGCAGCGGACTCATCGAAGGGACCCAGTACTTC
NA,TRBJ2-7,NA,TRBV5-1,CASSLVPGPGTYEQYF,TGCGCCAGCAGCTTGGTGCCGGGACCAGGGACCTACGAGCAGTACTTC
NA,TRBJ1-2,NA,TRBV19,CASSGKGHNYGYTF,TGTGCCAGTAGTGGAAAGGGCCATAACTATGGCTACACCTTC
NA,TRBJ2-7,NA,TRBV29-1,CSVEEVPSYEQYF,TGCAGCGTTGAAGAGGTGCCCTCCTACGAGCAGTACTTC
NA,TRBJ2-7,NA,TRBV5-4,CASSAPGQGFYEQYF,TGTGCCAGCAGCGCCCCCGGGCAGGGATTCTACGAGCAGTACTTC
TRBD1,TRBJ2-3,NA,TRBV7-3,CASSSPSREGQGAWDTQYF,TGTGCCAGCAGCTCCCCCTCTCGAGAAGGGCAGGGGGCGTGGGATACGCAGTATTTT
NA,TRBJ1-2,once,TRBV29-1,CSVEDSVNYGYTF,TGCAGCGTTGAAGATTCGGTCAACTATGGCTACACCTTC
NA,TRBJ2-3,NA,TRBV6-5,CASSYGGASRADTQYF,TGTGCCAGCAGTTACGGGGGCGCCTCAAGGGCAGATACGCAGTATTTT
TRBD2,TRBJ2-2,NA,TRBV5-6,CASSPSGAGELFF,TGTGCCAGCAGCCCCAGCGGGGCCGGGGAGCTGTTTTTT
NA,TRBJ2-7,NA,TRBV6-1,CASKVWAGADEQYF,TGTGCCAGCAAAGTTTGGGCCGGTGCGGACGAGCAGTACTTC
NA,TRBJ2-2,NA,TRBV19,CASSIQVGTGELFF,TGTGCCAGTAGTATTCAGGTGGGCACCGGGGAGCTGTTTTTT
NA,TRBJ2-7,NA,TRBV30,CAWSGGRTSSSFYEQYF,TGTGCCTGGAGTGGAGGGCGCACTTCCTCTAGCTTCTACGAGCAGTACTTC
NA,TRBJ2-3,NA,TRBV10-3,CAIGDGGTDTQYF,TGTGCCATCGGGGATGGGGGCACAGATACGCAGTATTTT
NA,TRBJ2-7,NA,TRBV30,CAWRLRRVGRVYEQYF,TGTGCCTGGAGGCTTCGCAGAGTCGGCAGGGTCTACGAGCAGTACTTC
NA,TRBJ1-2,NA,TRBV19,CASQGTGYYGYTF,TGTGCCAGTCAAGGGACGGGGTACTATGGCTACACCTTC
NA,TRBJ1-2,NA,TRBV7-2,CASSLTWTNIYGYTF,TGTGCCAGCAGCTTAACGTGGACTAATATCTATGGCTACACCTTC
NA,TRBJ1-6,once,TRBV6-5,CASSYRRGGNSPLHF,TGTGCCAGCAGTTACCGGAGGGGAGGCAATTCACCCCTCCACTTT
NA,TRBJ1-1,NA,TRBV6-5,CASRARGAEAFF,TGTGCCAGCAGGGCTCGGGGGGCTGAAGCTTTCTTT
NA,TRBJ1-5,NA,TRBV30,CAWSWGVGARSNQPQHF,TGTGCCTGGAGTTGGGGCGTTGGGGCGCGGAGCAATCAGCCCCAGCATTTT
NA,TRBJ2-7,few,TRBV5-6,CASSPGTYEQYF,TGTGCCAGCAGCCCCGGGACCTACGAGCAGTACTTC
TRBD2,TRBJ2-7,NA,TRBV5-4,CASSPGAIAGTYEQYF,TGTGCCAGCAGCCCTGGAGCAATAGCGGGGACCTACGAGCAGTACTTC
NA,TRBJ1-3,once,TRBV11-3,CASSSIRQRRALSGNTIYF,TGTGCCAGCAGCTCCATCCGACAGAGAAGGGCCCTCTCTGGAAACACCATATATTTT
NA,TRBJ1-2,NA,TRBV28,CASSFPRVNSYGYTF,TGTGCCAGCAGTTTTCCACGGGTGAACAGCTATGGCTACACCTTC
NA,TRBJ1-1,few,TRBV30,CAWSLDGQRAMNTEAFF,TGTGCCTGGAGTTTGGACGGACAGCGAGCAATGAACACTGAAGCTTTCTTT
NA,TRBJ1-4,NA,TRBV21-1,CASSKEGLGQTNEKLFF,TGTGCCAGCAGCAAAGAGGGGTTGGGACAGACTAATGAAAAACTGTTTTTT
NA,TRBJ1-4,NA,TRBV4-3,CASSQGQLTNEKLFF,TGCGCCAGCAGCCAAGGACAGTTAACTAATGAAAAACTGTTTTTT
TRBD1,TRBJ2-7,NA,TRBV18,CASSRDRVYEQYF,TGTGCCAGCTCACGGGACAGGGTTTACGAGCAGTACTTC
NA,TRBJ1-1,NA,TRBV30,CAWRGGGLNTEAFF,TGTGCCTGGAGGGGAGGAGGCCTGAACACTGAAGCTTTCTTT
NA,TRBJ1-1,once,TRBV30,CAWSAVGTEAFF,TGTGCCTGGAGTGCGGTGGGCACTGAAGCTTTCTTT
NA,TRBJ1-1,NA,TRBV7-9,CASSSPKLQASYTEAFF,TGTGCCAGCAGCTCGCCCAAACTTCAAGCGTCGTACACTGAAGCTTTCTTT
TRBD1,TRBJ1-3,NA,TRBV28,CASSPNLGQRISKNTIYF,TGTGCCAGCAGTCCGAACCTGGGACAGCGAATTAGCAAAAACACCATATATTTT
NA,TRBJ1-2,NA,TRBV4-1,CASSQEWTEKVGYTF,TGCGCCAGCAGCCAAGAATGGACAGAAAAGGTTGGCTACACCTTC
NA,TRBJ1-5,NA,TRBV7-6,CASSLVAGGNQPQHF,TGTGCCAGCAGCTTAGTGGCAGGCGGCAATCAGCCCCAGCATTTT
NA,TRBJ1-2,NA,TRBV4-2,CASSREEFGGYTF,TGTGCCAGCAGCCGAGAGGAATTCGGCGGCTACACCTTC
NA,TRBJ2-7,once,TRBV19,CASSEVGGRDYEQYF,TGTGCCAGTAGTGAGGTGGGGGGACGGGACTACGAGCAGTACTTC
NA,TRBJ1-1,NA,TRBV7-9,CASSILGGAFF,TGTGCCAGCAGCATCTTGGGCGGGGCTTTCTTT
TRBD2,TRBJ2-7,NA,TRBV5-8,CASSLAGGSYEQYF,TGTGCCAGCAGCTTAGCGGGGGGTTCCTACGAGCAGTACTTC
NA,TRBJ2-2,NA,TRBV5-1,CASSLAGAGRNTGELFF,TGCGCCAGCAGCTTGGCCGGGGCAGGGAGGAACACCGGGGAGCTGTTTTTT
NA,TRBJ1-2,NA,TRBV19,CASSQDGYGYTF,TGTGCCAGTAGTCAGGACGGATATGGCTACACCTTC
TRBD1,TRBJ1-5,NA,TRBV6-5,CASSSYRGSNQPQHF,TGTGCCAGCAGTTCCTACAGGGGCTCCAATCAGCCCCAGCATTTT
TRBD1,TRBJ1-2,once,TRBV30,CAWSEGTGPYGYTF,TGTGCCTGGAGTGAGGGGACAGGTCCCTATGGCTACACCTTC
NA,TRBJ2-1,NA,TRBV21-1,CASSKGPRDRGLDEQFF,TGTGCCAGCAGCAAAGGGCCTCGGGACAGGGGGCTCGATGAGCAGTTCTTC
NA,TRBJ2-7,NA,TRBV5-1,CASSFAGSSYEQYF,TGCGCCAGCAGCTTCGCGGGCTCCTCCTACGAGCAGTACTTC
NA,TRBJ1-1,NA,TRBV6-1,CASTGQLAEAFF,TGTGCCAGCACCGGGCAGCTAGCTGAAGCTTTCTTT
NA,TRBJ1-1,NA,TRBV4-2,CASSQDRVYTEAFF,TGTGCCAGCAGCCAAGATAGGGTTTACACTGAAGCTTTCTTT
NA,TRBJ1-5,NA,TRBV10-1,CASSDSNQPQHF,TGCGCCAGCAGTGACTCCAATCAGCCCCAGCATTTT
NA,TRBJ2-1,NA,TRBV28,CASSPPDFPKGNEQFF,TGTGCCAGCAGTCCCCCCGATTTTCCGAAGGGTAATGAGCAGTTCTTC
TRBD1,TRBJ1-3,NA,TRBV9,CASSVGTGLGNTIYF,TGTGCCAGCAGCGTAGGGACAGGGTTAGGAAACACCATATATTTT
NA,TRBJ1-5,NA,TRBV30,CAWSQQGIWDQPQHF,TGTGCCTGGAGCCAGCAGGGGATCTGGGATCAGCCCCAGCATTTT
NA,TRBJ1-1,NA,TRBV30,CAWSAGVNTEAFF,TGTGCCTGGAGTGCGGGGGTGAACACTGAAGCTTTCTTT
TRBD2,TRBJ2-3,once,TRBV5-1,CASSPREGGGADTQYF,TGCGCCAGCAGCCCCCGGGAGGGGGGAGGAGCAGATACGCAGTATTTT
NA,TRBJ1-3,NA,TRBV30,CAWSRNTIYF,TGTGCCTGGAGTCGAAACACCATATATTTT
NA,TRBJ2-3,NA,TRBV5-1,CASSFHSSTDTQYF,TGCGCCAGCAGCTTCCACAGTAGCACAGATACGCAGTATTTT
TRBD2,TRBJ2-1,NA,TRBV6-5,CASSYPGTRVNEQFF,TGTGCCAGCAGTTACCCCGGGACTAGGGTAAATGAGCAGTTCTTC
NA,TRBJ1-6,once,TRBV27,CASSLGADLNSPLHF,TGTGCCAGCAGCCTTGGGGCAGACCTAAATTCACCCCTCCACTTT
NA,TRBJ2-5,NA,TRBV7-9,CACSLVGETQYF,TGTGCCTGCAGCTTAGTGGGGGAGACCCAGTACTTC
NA,TRBJ2-7,NA,TRBV7-3,CASSLEEGPSYEQYF,TGTGCCAGCAGCTTAGAGGAGGGACCTTCCTACGAGCAGTACTTC
NA,TRBJ1-1,NA,TRBV30,CASYNRVKGTEAFF,TGTGCCTCATATAACAGGGTGAAGGGCACTGAAGCTTTCTTT